This passage covers 24 T cell receptor beta chains from one sample sequenced in a study of cytomegalovirus exposure and HLA in healthy donors (dated by TCRdb to 2016 to 2017). Receptors were amplified or captured by the immunoSEQ multiplex PCR assay. For the multiplex PCR, a mixture combining 60 forward primers for TCR Vbeta segments and 13 reverse primers for TCR Jbeta segments was used. TCRdb provides this immuneACCESS table in a form limited to in-frame rearrangements. Some clones are lacking; in checked studies, under half of them reflect an unresolved V gene, and why the rest are absent is not known. The sample yields approximately 140,000 clones; over 60% were counted once. The leading ten clones occupy 6% to 8% of the sample. Sequenced sample: PBMCs. The receptor source for this set is a woman aged 60-75 years in good health and CMV-seronegative.

As concerns this clone: Other DNA sequences in this specimen translate into the identical CDR3. The V gene is TRBV5-6, the J gene TRBJ2-5, with a tentative D call TRBD2 (6 bases). V shed 0 bases and J shed 3 bases, with 9 bases lying between them. Germline V gene sequence: CDR1 SGHDT, CDR2 YYEEEE. CDR3 length: 14 residues. The CDR3: CASSLAGEKETQYF. Here the CDR3 DNA reads TGTGCCAGCAGCTTGGCGGGGGAAAAAGAGACCCAGTACTTC. The full variable domain, completed using reference TRBV5-6 and TRBJ2-5, is DAGVTQSPTHLIKTRGQQVTLRCSPKSGHDTVSWYQQALGQGPQFIFQYYEEEERQRGNFPDRFSGHQFPNYSSELNVNALLLGDSALYLCASSLAGEKETQYFGPGTRLLVL.

The chain is built from TRBV5-1 and TRBJ1-3; D possibly corresponds to TRBD1 (6 bases). The CDR3 contains 14 residues. Germline CDR1 and CDR2: SGHRS and YFSETQ. The V gene lost 5 bases and the J gene lost 4 bases, with 13 bases spanning the gap. The CDR3 DNA follows: TGCGCCAGCAGGCAGGGGACGGTCGGAAACACCATATATTTT. Its protein is CASRQGTVGNTIYF.

The chain uses TRBV11-2 and TRBJ1-1; a possible D gene is TRBD1 (5 bases). Germline V gives CDR1 SGHAT, CDR2 FQNNGV. The CDR3 has 14 amino acids. The V gene lost 7 bases and the J gene lost 5 bases, with 17 bases spanning the gap. Here the CDR3 DNA reads TGTGCCAGCACCATTGTCGGCCGGGGGACTGAAGCTTTCTTT. Translation: CASTIVGRGTEAFF. Based on the CDR3 plus reference TRBV11-2 and TRBJ1-1, the full variable domain is EAGVAQSPRYKIIEKRQSVAFWCNPISGHATLYWYQQILGQGPKLLIQFQNNGVVDDSQLPKDRFSAERLKGVDSTLKIQPAKLEDSAVYLCASTIVGRGTEAFFGQGTRLTVV.

CDR3 sequence: CAISELQGLNTEAFF. The DNA for the CDR3 is TGTGCCATCAGTGAGCTACAGGGGCTGAACACTGAAGCTTTCTTT. The chain uses TRBV10-3 and TRBJ1-1; 7 positions agree with TRBD1. J lost 0 bases, V lost 2 bases, and 3 bases had no gene match. From germline, CDR1 is ENHRY and CDR2 SYGVKD. CDR3 length equals 15 residues.

This clone was found a few times. This chain connects TRBV5-1 to TRBJ2-2; D is perhaps TRBD2 (6 bases). The length of the CDR3 is 16 residues. V was trimmed by 0 bases and J by 4 bases, leaving 13 bases between them. From germline, CDR1 is SGHRS and CDR2 YFSETQ. The CDR3 bases are TGCGCCAGCAGCTTGGGTCGGGAGTTTGGCACCGGGGAGCTGTTTTTT. The encoded protein is CASSLGREFGTGELFF.

The sample holds one count of this clone. J is TRBJ1-6 and V is TRBV9; perhaps TRBD1 as D (5 bases). The germline V gene encodes CDR1 SGDLS and CDR2 YYNGEE. V lost 3 bases and J lost 7, with 14 bases in between. The CDR3 sequence is 15 residues long. DNA of the CDR3: TGTGCCAGCAGCGAGGCGGGGGTTCGGAATTCACCCCTCCACTTT. Protein: CASSEAGVRNSPLHF.

This chain links TRBV6-1 with TRBJ2-7, with a tentative D call TRBD1 (5 bases). From germline, CDR1 is MNHNS and CDR2 SASEGT. Trimming cost V 2 bases and J 4 bases, with 12 bases left between them. The CDR3 sequence is 14 residues long. The CDR3 sequence is CASSEKSGWYEQYF. CDR3 nucleotide sequence: TGTGCCAGCAGTGAAAAGTCAGGGTGGTACGAGCAGTACTTC.

This chain connects TRBV11-3 to TRBJ2-7; D ambiguous. This CDR3 contains 15 residues. With 1 base removed from V and 0 bases from J, the gap between germline ends came to 10 bases. Looked up from germline, CDR1 is SGHNT and CDR2 is YENEEA. The CDR3: CASSLGADSSYEQYF. DNA for the CDR3: TGTGCCAGCAGCTTAGGGGCAGATAGCTCCTACGAGCAGTACTTC.

The count of this clone is one. At one of its ends the junction is not consistent with the germline gene, which may arise from a read error. The chain combines TRBV7-9 with TRBJ2-2; 11 positions agree with TRBD1. The CDR3 runs to 16 residues. CDR1 SEHNR and CDR2 FQNEAQ come from the germline V gene (reference sequence). CDR3 nucleotides: TGTTCCAGCAGCTTAGGACAGGGGGCGTCCACCGGGGAGCTGTTTTTT. Its translation is CSSSLGQGASTGELFF.

This chain joins TRBV4-1 and TRBJ2-7, with 8 positions matching TRBD1. Germline CDR1 and CDR2: MGHRA and YSYEKL. The CDR3 consists of 17 residues. With V trimmed by 4 bases and J by 3 bases, 14 bases remained unmatched. For the CDR3, the DNA is TGCGCCAGCAGCCTCCAACTGAGTGGACAGGGAGGCTACGAGCAGTACTTC. Residues: CASSLQLSGQGGYEQYF.

The chain carries TRBV5-6 and TRBJ2-1; D is possibly TRBD2 (6 bases). The germline gives CDR1 SGHDT, CDR2 YYEEEE. There are 15 residues in the CDR3. Trimming took off 0 bases at V and 0 bases at J, with 7 bases between the two ends. Written as DNA, the CDR3 is TGTGCCAGCAGCTTGGGCGGGATCTCCTACAATGAGCAGTTCTTC. Translation gives CASSLGGISYNEQFF.

The rearrangement uses TRBV9 and TRBJ1-4; TRBD1 is a possible D gene (6 bases). Germline CDR1 reads SGDLS; CDR2 reads YYNGEE. The CDR3 has 15 residues. V lost 1 base to trimming and J lost 6 bases, with 13 bases between them. The CDR3 reads CASSVSGGGDEKLFF. In nucleotides, the CDR3 is TGTGCCAGCAGCGTATCGGGGGGCGGAGATGAAAAACTGTTTTTT.

The V and J genes are TRBV21-1 and TRBJ2-7; TRBD2 is the table's D call, not checked against the DNA. TRBV21-1 is described as a pseudogene. The CDR3 sequence is 14 residues long. The chain's CDR3 is CASRGGRGFYEQYF. The CDR3 DNA follows: TGTGCCAGCAGGGGGGGGAGGGGCTTCTACGAGCAGTACTTC.

This chain joins TRBV5-4 and TRBJ2-5; 10 bases map to TRBD1. V lost 4 bases, J lost 4 bases, and 7 bases stayed unmatched. CDR1 and CDR2 from the germline V gene are SGHNT and YYREEE (reference sequence). There are 15 residues in the CDR3. CDR3 nucleotides: TGTGCCAGCAGCGGACCGGGACAGGGGAGAGAGACCCAGTACTTC. Its protein product is CASSGPGQGRETQYF.

This chain joins TRBV7-9 and TRBJ2-5; D possibly corresponds to TRBD2 (5 bases). CDR1 SEHNR and CDR2 FQNEAQ come from the germline V gene (reference sequence). The CDR3 spans 14 residues. Trimming shortened V by 5 bases and J by 0 bases, and 10 bases separated the two germline ends. The CDR3 region has the DNA TGTGCCAGCAGCCTAATGCGGGACCAAGAGACCCAGTACTTC. It codes for CASSLMRDQETQYF.

The chain is built from TRBV5-4 and TRBJ2-5; TRBD1 might be the D (5 bases). The V gene's germline CDR1 is SGHNT and CDR2 YYREEE (reference sequence). Trimming cost V 4 bases and J 0 bases, with 10 bases left between them. The CDR3 runs 14 residues. This CDR3 is CASSPKTDQETQYF. CDR3 sequence (DNA): TGTGCCAGCAGCCCTAAGACAGACCAAGAGACCCAGTACTTC.

The rearrangement joins TRBV10-3 to TRBJ1-1; TRBD1 matches at 9 bases. The V segment lost 11 bases and the J segment 6 bases; nucleotides outside the gene matches: 10. The CDR3 extends over 13 amino acids. Germline V CDR1 and CDR2: ENHRY, SYGVKD. CDR3: CAVRDRDSAEAFF. CDR3 nucleotides: TGTGCCGTCCGGGACAGGGATTCCGCTGAAGCTTTCTTT.

The gene calls are TRBV29-1 and TRBJ2-7; tentatively, D is TRBD1 (6 bases). V lost 5 bases and J lost 2, with 10 bases in between. The CDR3 has 12 residues. Germline assignment: CDR1 SQVTM and CDR2 ANQGSEA. The CDR3 is CSVQQGPYEQYF. The CDR3 nucleotides read TGCAGCGTTCAACAGGGTCCCTACGAGCAGTACTTC.

This clone is a singleton in its sample. V is TRBV19 and J is TRBJ1-2; 8 bases fit TRBD1. With 1 base clipped from V and 1 base from J, the junction kept 5 bases outside the gene matches. CDR3 length: 16 amino acids. Germline V gives CDR1 LNHDA, CDR2 SQIVND (reference sequence). CDR3 nucleotide sequence: TGTGCCAGTAGTATAGCGGGGACAGGAGTTAACTATGGCTACACCTTC. Translation: CASSIAGTGVNYGYTF.

The rearrangement uses TRBV7-2 and TRBJ1-2; TRBD1 matches at 7 bases. Germline V gene lookup returns CDR1 SGHTA and CDR2 FQGNSA. The CDR3 contains 15 residues. Losses at the gene ends were 4 bases for V and 4 bases for J; bases not matched to a gene: 9. The CDR3 protein is CASSSTTGYSYGYTF. The CDR3 DNA reads as TGTGCCAGCAGCTCAACGACAGGGTACAGCTATGGCTACACCTTC.

The V gene is TRBV18, the J gene TRBJ2-7; D is unclear. The V end was cut by 6 bases, the J end by 2 bases, with 20 bases between. The CDR3 consists of 16 residues. Germline CDR1 and CDR2: KGHSH and LQKENI. The CDR3 sequence: CASSPRVRLQAYEQYF. The CDR3 DNA follows: TGTGCCAGCTCCCCGCGAGTACGACTTCAAGCCTACGAGCAGTACTTC. The full variable domain, with the rest looked up from reference TRBV18 and TRBJ2-7, is NAGVMQNPRHLVRRRGQEARLRCSPMKGHSHVYWYRQLPEEGLKFMVYLQKENIIDESGMPKERFSAEFPKEGPSILRIQQVVRGDSAAYFCASSPRVRLQAYEQYFGPGTRLTVT.

Details on this clone: This sample includes further DNA sequences coding for the same CDR3. The chain combines TRBV7-8 with TRBJ2-7; TRBD2 agrees at 12 bases. Trimming removed 5 bases from V and 3 bases from J; junction bases left unmatched: 11. Germline V lookup: CDR1 SGHVS, CDR2 FQNEAQ. The CDR3 is made up of 17 amino acids. The DNA for the CDR3 is TGTGCCAGCAGCCCCCGAACTAGCGGGAGGATGGGCTACGAGCAGTACTTC. Translation gives CASSPRTSGRMGYEQYF.

The V call is TRBV28, the J call TRBJ2-3; 15 positions agree with TRBD2. J was trimmed by 6 bases and V by 5 bases; bases with no gene match: 3. CDR1 is MDHEN and CDR2 is SYDVKM in the germline V gene. The CDR3 covers 15 residues. The CDR3 DNA sequence: TGTGCCAGCAGTGGAGGACTAGCGGGAGGGGATACGCAGTATTTT. Translating it yields CASSGGLAGGDTQYF.

The chain is built from TRBV19 and TRBJ2-2; 10 nucleotides align to TRBD2. The CDR3 totals 16 residues. Germline CDR1 and CDR2: LNHDA and SQIVND (reference sequence). The junction had 5 bases not matched to a gene; V was cut back by 3 bases and J by 4 bases. The CDR3 nucleotides read TGTGCCAGTAGTATCTTAGCGGGAGGAGGCACCGGGGAGCTGTTTTTT. It translates to CASSILAGGGTGELFF.